A selection of T cell receptor beta chains follows, all from one sample in a study of blood T cell repertoires in COVID-19. Generated by immunoSEQ multiplex PCR, the TCRdb table keeps only in-frame clones and is missing some. Among about 150,000 clones, approximately 80% were seen once, and the ten largest hold roughly 3%. The sequenced sample consisted of peripheral blood. The receptors come from a woman older than 75 with acute or convalescent COVID-19. Both conserved end residues are part of each CDR3. D genes are given only for firm matches. Size is stated for part of the rows, as once, few or many counts, or as a class when the clone is expanded.

d_gene,v_gene,abundance,j_gene,CDR3aa,CDR3nt
NA,TRBV7-9,NA,TRBJ1-4,CADGEVDEKLFF,TGCGCCGACGGAGAAGTCGACGAAAAACTGTTTTTT
TRBD1,TRBV5-4,NA,TRBJ2-7,CASSSGTAHEQYF,TGTGCCAGCAGCTCCGGGACAGCCCACGAGCAGTACTTC
TRBD1,TRBV19,NA,TRBJ1-1,CASSPRDRGRRAEAFF,TGTGCCAGTAGTCCCAGGGACAGGGGGCGCAGGGCTGAAGCTTTCTTT
TRBD1,TRBV18,NA,TRBJ2-7,CASSRQGQLAEQYF,TGTGCCAGCTCCAGACAGGGTCAGCTCGCCGAGCAGTACTTC
TRBD1,TRBV5-1,NA,TRBJ2-5,CASSLAGTGQETQYF,TGCGCCAGCAGCTTGGCCGGGACAGGGCAAGAGACCCAGTACTTC
TRBD1,TRBV11-2,NA,TRBJ2-1,CASSFQGAGEQFF,TGTGCCAGCAGCTTCCAGGGGGCCGGTGAGCAGTTCTTC
NA,TRBV7-2,few,TRBJ1-1,CASSLARGGTEAFF,TGTGCCAGCAGCTTAGCCAGGGGTGGCACTGAAGCTTTCTTT
TRBD2,TRBV5-6,NA,TRBJ2-1,CASSFFLKTSGVTNEQFF,TGTGCCAGCAGCTTCTTCCTTAAGACTAGCGGGGTCACCAATGAGCAGTTCTTC
NA,TRBV2,few,TRBJ1-3,CASSEAAGRGNTIYF,TGTGCCAGCAGTGAAGCGGCGGGCCGTGGAAACACCATATATTTT
NA,TRBV11-2,few,TRBJ1-2,CASSSRVYGYTF,TGTGCCAGCAGCTCCCGCGTCTATGGCTACACCTTC
NA,TRBV3-1/TRBV3-2,NA,TRBJ1-2,CASSRAGIPGYGYTF,TGTGCCAGCAGCCGAGCAGGGATCCCTGGCTATGGCTACACCTTC
TRBD1,TRBV5-1,NA,TRBJ1-2,CASSGGQGFNYGYTF,TGCGCCAGCAGCGGAGGACAGGGATTTAACTATGGCTACACCTTC
TRBD1,TRBV5-4,few,TRBJ1-6,CASSLAIGQGNNSPLHF,TGTGCCAGCAGCTTGGCGATTGGACAGGGGAATAATTCACCCCTCCACTTT